This T cell receptor (beta chain) was captured by sequencing in a study of shared clonotypes between healthy human individuals. V was pared by 0 bases and J by 5 bases, with 2 bases between. CDR3 length: 12 residues. Data came from immunoSEQ multiplex PCR; TCRdb stores just in-frame clones and leaves some out. The data hold over a million clones, with 78% observed a single time. The clonotype comes from a man aged 18 to 35 in good health. Some clones in this sample may be carry-over from other donors' samples. The material sequenced was memory CD4+ T cells from PBMCs. Subset noted: CD45RA-negative fraction. The V gene is TRBV6-7, the J gene TRBJ1-5, with no clear D. TRBV6-7 is an open reading frame, and its role is uncertain. The CDR3 coding sequence is TGTGCCAGCAGTTACTCGGATCAGCCCCAGCATTTT. It codes for CASSYSDQPQHF.